These 13 T cell receptor beta chains were sequenced from one sample in a study of PD-L1 blockade in urothelial cancer. Sequencing used immunoSEQ multiplex PCR; TCRdb keeps in-frame clones, though not all of them. The sample has tens of thousands of clones; more than 75% are singletons. Sequencing was performed on PBMCs, taken around atezolizumab (anti-PD-L1) treatment. Receptor source: a man aged 45 to 65 with urothelial cancer.

This sequence joins TRBV13 and TRBJ2-2; 14 bases align to TRBD2. The CDR3 contains 18 residues. Looked up from germline, CDR1 is PRHDT and CDR2 is FYEKMQ (reference sequence). Trimming cost V 5 bases and J 2 bases; bases outside gene matches: 7. CDR3 coding DNA: TGTGCCAGCAGCCACTCCGGGACTAGCGGGAGAAACACCGGGGAGCTGTTTTTT. Protein: CASSHSGTSGRNTGELFF.

In this sample, this clone turned up a few times. V usage is TRBV19 and J usage is TRBJ2-2; D is undetermined. The CDR3 covers 14 residues. The V end was cut by 2 bases, the J end by 5 bases, with 9 bases between. From germline, CDR1 is LNHDA and CDR2 SQIVND (reference sequence). In DNA form, the CDR3 reads TGTGCCAGTAGTATAAGGAGTTCTACCGGGGAGCTGTTTTTT. This codes for CASSIRSSTGELFF.

The sample holds a few counts of this clone. The chain joins TRBV7-9 to TRBJ2-7; D is possibly TRBD2 (5 bases). Deletions cut 5 bases from V and 7 bases from J, with 9 bases between. CDR1 and CDR2 (germline): SEHNR, FQNEAQ (reference sequence). This CDR3 region has 11 residues. The CDR3 DNA reads TGTGCCAGCAGCCGGGATAGAGAGCAGTACTTC. Protein: CASSRDREQYF.

The chain combines TRBV7-9 with TRBJ1-4, with 7 bases matching TRBD1. There are 16 residues in the CDR3. CDR1 is SEHNR, CDR2 FQNEAQ, per germline (reference sequence). Unmatched junction bases numbered 10, after V lost 5 bases and J lost 4 bases. CDR3: CASSPWTGAINEKLFF. CDR3 DNA: TGTGCCAGCAGCCCCTGGACAGGCGCGATTAATGAAAAACTGTTTTTT.

The genes are TRBV10-3 and TRBJ2-3; weak D call: TRBD1 (6 bases). Germline loops: CDR1 ENHRY, CDR2 SYGVKD. Deletions cut 6 bases from V and 0 bases from J, with 13 bases between. The CDR3 is 15 amino acids. The CDR3 nucleotides are TGTGCCATCAGACCCGGACAGACTAGCACAGATACGCAGTATTTT. Its translation is CAIRPGQTSTDTQYF.

CDR3 nucleotides: TGTGCCAGCAGCACGCGCCGAATTGGAGCCACCTACGAGCAGTACTTC. Amino acid sequence: CASSTRRIGATYEQYF. The V and J genes are TRBV5-8 and TRBJ2-7; D remains unclear. The CDR3 has 16 residues. Trimming left V 4 bases short and J 2 bases short, with 19 bases between. Per the germline V gene, CDR1 is SGHTS and CDR2 is YDEGEE. The whole variable domain, remainder taken from reference TRBV5-8 and TRBJ2-7, is EAGVTQSPTHLIKTRGQQATLRCSPISGHTSVYWYQQALGLGLQFLLWYDEGEERNRGNFPPRFSGRQFPNYSSELNVNALELEDSALYLCASSTRRIGATYEQYFGPGTRLTVT.

This clone was detected once. The V call is TRBV14, the J call TRBJ2-1; TRBD2 matches 9 bases. V trimming: 3 bases; J trimming: 10 bases; junction bases outside the gene matches: 10. Germline-derived CDR1 and CDR2 are SGHDN and FVKESK. The length of the CDR3 is 15 residues. CDR3 in DNA: TGTGCCAGCAGCCACCGGGCGGGAGGGCCAGAGGAGCAGTTCTTC. Protein sequence: CASSHRAGGPEEQFF.

V and J are TRBV30 and TRBJ2-2; the match to TRBD2 covers 12 bases. J gave up 6 bases and V 2 bases, and 7 bases lay outside the gene matches. Germline V lookup: CDR1 GTSNPN, CDR2 SVGIG (reference sequence). The CDR3 loop spans 16 amino acids. The CDR3 sequence is CAWSTLAGGRSGELFF. CDR3 in DNA: TGTGCCTGGAGTACCCTAGCGGGGGGGCGGTCCGGGGAGCTGTTTTTT. Based on the CDR3 plus reference TRBV30 and TRBJ2-2, the full variable domain is SQTIHQWPATLVQPVGSPLSLECTVEGTSNPNLYWYRQAAGRGLQLLFYSVGIGQISSEVPQNLSASRPQDRQFILSSKKLLLSDSGFYLCAWSTLAGGRSGELFFGEGSRLTVL.

V usage is TRBV7-9 and J usage is TRBJ2-4; the D gene is possibly TRBD1 (6 bases). Trimming took off 5 bases at V and 0 bases at J, with 14 bases between the two ends. Germline CDR1 reads SEHNR; CDR2 reads FQNEAQ (reference sequence). CDR3 size: 16 residues. The CDR3 bases are TGTGCCAGCAGCCACCACAGGGAACTAGCCAAAAACATTCAGTACTTC. It codes for CASSHHRELAKNIQYF.

The CDR3 DNA reads TGTGCCAGCAGTGTAATAAGCGGCAACTATGGCTACACCTTC. Protein sequence: CASSVISGNYGYTF. This rearrangement joins TRBV2 to TRBJ1-2; D remains unclear. V lost 4 bases, J lost 2 bases, and 11 bases lay in between. CDR3 size: 14 residues. Per germline, CDR1 SNHLY and CDR2 FYNNEI.

The V and J genes are TRBV6-6 and TRBJ1-1, with TRBD1 matching over 7 bases. With V trimmed by 0 bases and J by 2 bases, 6 bases remained unmatched. Germline loops: CDR1 MNHNY, CDR2 SVGAGI (reference sequence). The CDR3 totals 16 residues. CDR3 DNA sequence: TGTGCCAGCAGTTACTCGTCGGACAGGTTCAACACTGAAGCTTTCTTT. Encoded protein: CASSYSSDRFNTEAFF.

There are a few counts of this clone. V gene TRBV5-6 combines with J gene TRBJ2-4; 13 bases fit TRBD2. From germline, CDR1 is SGHDT and CDR2 YYEEEE. The ends lost 7 bases at V and 3 bases at J; junction bases unmatched: 16. The CDR3 length is 19 residues. Written as DNA, the CDR3 is TGTGCCAGCCATTCCCGGACTAGCGGGAGCGGGACTAGCAAAAACATTCAGTACTTC. The encoded protein is CASHSRTSGSGTSKNIQYF.

The chain links TRBV7-2 to TRBJ1-5; weak D call: TRBD1 (5 bases). This CDR3 comprises 12 residues. V dropped 5 bases and J dropped 5 bases, with 7 bases sitting between them. Germline CDR1 is SGHTA and CDR2 is FQGNSA. CDR3 residues: CASSLTDQPQHF. DNA for the CDR3: TGTGCCAGCAGCCTGACAGATCAGCCCCAGCATTTT. Combining the CDR3 with reference TRBV7-2 and TRBJ1-5 gives the whole variable domain GAGVSQSPSNKVTEKGKDVELRCDPISGHTALYWYRQSLGQGLEFLIYFQGNSAPDKSGLPSDRFSAERTGGSVSTLTIQRTQQEDSAVYLCASSLTDQPQHFGDGTRLSIL.